This is a list of T cell receptor beta chains from one sample in a study of blood T cell repertoires in COVID-19. Some clones are missing from TCRdb's copy, which holds only in-frame ones; the method was immunoSEQ multiplex PCR. The repertoire holds a few hundred thousand clones, 80% to 85% seen once, with about 5% in the top ten. The sequenced sample consisted of PBMCs or T cells enriched from blood (not recorded which). The source of these receptors is a man between 40 and 49 years old who had been exposed to COVID-19. Both conserved end residues are part of each CDR3. D genes are given only for firm matches. The size field is filled for only some rows; it gives once, few, many or a size class.

v_gene	d_gene	abundance	j_gene	CDR3nt	CDR3aa
TRBV3-1/TRBV3-2	TRBD1	few	TRBJ1-5	TGTGCCAGCAGCCTCGGGACAGCTTATCAGCCCCAGCATTTT	CASSLGTAYQPQHF
TRBV19	.	.	TRBJ1-1	TGTGCCAGTAAGCAGGGGATTGTTCTGAACACTGAAGCTTTCTTT	CASKQGIVLNTEAFF
TRBV7-9	.	.	TRBJ2-5	TGTGCCAGCAGCTTAGTAGCTTTGGGCAGGGTCGAGACCCAGTACTTC	CASSLVALGRVETQYF
TRBV30	TRBD1	.	TRBJ1-5	TGTGCCTGGAGTTATGGGACAGGAAATCAGCCCCAGCATTTT	CAWSYGTGNQPQHF
TRBV3-1/TRBV3-2	.	once	TRBJ2-1	TGTGCCAGCAGCCAAGAGTTAGCCGTGGACCGCCCAGGGAAGCAGTTCTTC	CASSQELAVDRPGKQFF
TRBV11-2	.	.	TRBJ2-3	TGTGCCAGCAGCTACACGAATACGCAGTATTTT	CASSYTNTQYF
TRBV25-1	.	.	TRBJ2-7	TGTGCCAGCAGTGCCTTATCGGTCCTCCGTTACGAGCAGTACTTC	CASSALSVLRYEQYF
TRBV27	.	few	TRBJ2-7	TGTGCCAGCAGGAAGAGTGTCCACGAGCAGTACTTC	CASRKSVHEQYF
TRBV6-1	.	few	TRBJ1-2	TGTGCCAGCAGTGAACGACAGAACTATGGCTACACCTTC	CASSERQNYGYTF
TRBV7-2	TRBD2	.	TRBJ2-1	TGTGCCAGCATGGGACTAGCGGGAGCGGCCTACAATGAGCAGTTCTTC	CASMGLAGAAYNEQFF
TRBV2	.	.	TRBJ2-1	TGTGCCAGCAGTGAAAGAGGAGGGGACAATGAGCAGTTCTTC	CASSERGGDNEQFF
TRBV10-3	.	.	TRBJ1-1	TGTGCCATCAGTGGAGTGGGGGCGAGGGCTGAAGCTTTCTTT	CAISGVGARAEAFF
TRBV9	.	.	TRBJ2-3	TGTGCCAGCAGCGTAACTCCGACTAGTTTGGATACGCAGTATTTT	CASSVTPTSLDTQYF
TRBV27	.	.	TRBJ1-6	TGTGCCAGCAGTTTCCCTACCGGTTCACCCCTCCACTTT	CASSFPTGSPLHF
TRBV15	TRBD2	.	TRBJ2-1	TGTGCCACCAGCAGAGACGGAGGGGCTAGCGGGATTTATGAGCAGTTCTTC	CATSRDGGASGIYEQFF
TRBV10-3	.	.	TRBJ2-3	TGTGCCATCAGTGGGAACAGCCGCACAGATACGCAGTATTTT	CAISGNSRTDTQYF
TRBV10-3	.	.	TRBJ2-7	TGTGCCACCGGGTCCTCCGGGACAACAAGCTCCTACGAGCAGTACTTC	CATGSSGTTSSYEQYF
TRBV7-9	TRBD2	.	TRBJ2-5	TGTGCCAGCAGCTTAGTCCTAGCGGAACAAGAGACCCAGTACTTC	CASSLVLAEQETQYF
TRBV5-1	TRBD2	.	TRBJ2-1	TGCGCCAGCAGCTTTGCACTAGCGGGGGGCAATGAGCAGTTCTTC	CASSFALAGGNEQFF
TRBV5-1	TRBD1	.	TRBJ2-1	TGCGCCAGCAGCTTACGGACAGGAGATTACAATGAGCAGTTCTTC	CASSLRTGDYNEQFF
TRBV5-1	.	.	TRBJ2-1	TGCGCCAGCAGGGGAGGTGGGAGCAACGTTGTCGGTGAGCAGTTCTTC	CASRGGGSNVVGEQFF
TRBV19	TRBD2	.	TRBJ2-7	TGTGCCAGTAGCACACCGGGACTAGCGGGAAGAAAATACGAGCAGTACTTC	CASSTPGLAGRKYEQYF
TRBV11-1	.	.	TRBJ2-1	TGTGCCAGCAGCTCACGGCGACTAGGTCTGGGGAATGAGCAGTTCTTC	CASSSRRLGLGNEQFF
TRBV6-5	.	.	TRBJ1-3	TGTGCCAGCGCACTAGGTAACACCATATATTTT	CASALGNTIYF
TRBV2	.	.	TRBJ1-2	TGTGCCAGCAGGGCAGGGGCCAACTATGGCTACACCTTC	CASRAGANYGYTF
TRBV11-1	TRBD1	.	TRBJ2-5	TGTGCCAGCAGCCGACAGGGGTCAACCCAAGAGACCCAGTACTTC	CASSRQGSTQETQYF
TRBV18	TRBD1	.	TRBJ2-1	TGTGCCAGCTCCTCAACCCACAGGGGAGTTGGGGGCAATGAGCAGTTCTTC	CASSSTHRGVGGNEQFF
TRBV11-2	.	few	TRBJ2-1	TGTGCCAGCAGCCCCCTCACGGGGATCGGGCCCAATGAGCAGTTCTTC	CASSPLTGIGPNEQFF
TRBV9	.	few	TRBJ1-5	TGTGCCAGCACAGATCAGCCCCAGCATTTT	CASTDQPQHF
TRBV2	TRBD2	.	TRBJ2-7	TGTGCCAGCCTCCAAAGACCGCCGGGACTAACCGGGTGGGAGCAGTACTTC	CASLQRPPGLTGWEQYF
TRBV19	TRBD1	once	TRBJ1-4	TGTGCCAGTAGCCCCGGGACAGGAGTATCAACTAATGAAAAACTGTTTTTT	CASSPGTGVSTNEKLFF
TRBV9	TRBD1	once	TRBJ2-3	TGTGCCAGCAGCGTAGCGACAGGGGGCAGTTCAGATACGCAGTATTTT	CASSVATGGSSDTQYF
TRBV3-1/TRBV3-2	.	.	TRBJ1-1	TGTGCCAGCAGCCAGATGGCAGAAGCTTTCTTT	CASSQMAEAFF
TRBV7-3	TRBD2	once	TRBJ2-5	TGTGCCAGCAGCCGGACCGGGACTAGCGGACAAGAGACCCAGTACTTC	CASSRTGTSGQETQYF
TRBV30	.	.	TRBJ1-1	TGTGCCTGGAGTGCGCAACAGAACACTGAAGCTTTCTTT	CAWSAQQNTEAFF
TRBV19	.	once	TRBJ2-1	TGTGCCAGTAGCAGCCTAGCGAAAACCAATGAGCAGTTCTTC	CASSSLAKTNEQFF
TRBV6-5	.	.	TRBJ2-1	TGTGCCTCCTCGAGGGTCGACAGGGAGCAGTTCTTC	CASSRVDREQFF
TRBV2	.	.	TRBJ2-1	TGTGCCGGACTCCAAAATTCCGCAAACAATGAGCAGTTCTTC	CAGLQNSANNEQFF
TRBV27	TRBD1	.	TRBJ2-7	TGTGCCAGCAGTTGGACAGGGATCCCCTACGAGCAGTACTTC	CASSWTGIPYEQYF
TRBV4-1	.	many	TRBJ1-3	TGCGCCAGCAGCCGTAACTCTGGAAACACCATATATTTT	CASSRNSGNTIYF